Here is one TCR beta chain with its context. The target antigen is unknown. Clones were sequenced by immunoSEQ multiplex PCR, and TCRdb holds only the in-frame ones, with some missing. Here the sample spans tens of thousands of clones, about 85% being singletons. V was trimmed by 5 bases and J by 2 bases, leaving 17 bases between them. The CDR3 spans 15 residues. CDR1 and CDR2 (germline): SGHRS, YFSETQ. The data are from a study of T cell responses to AZD1222 COVID-19 vaccine. Study conclusions and caveats: Spike-specific TCR breadth and depth were elevated following two AZD1222 doses. Sampled repertoires all dated from after the peak T cell response.

Source: peripheral blood, taken on day 0 of MenACWY control vaccination. This sequence was found in an adult in good health. The chain employs TRBV5-1 and TRBJ2-7, with D perhaps matching TRBD1 (6 bases). In DNA form, the CDR3 reads TGCGCCAGCAGGCTTGCTCTCGGACAGACCTACGAGCAGTACTTC. This encodes CASRLALGQTYEQYF.